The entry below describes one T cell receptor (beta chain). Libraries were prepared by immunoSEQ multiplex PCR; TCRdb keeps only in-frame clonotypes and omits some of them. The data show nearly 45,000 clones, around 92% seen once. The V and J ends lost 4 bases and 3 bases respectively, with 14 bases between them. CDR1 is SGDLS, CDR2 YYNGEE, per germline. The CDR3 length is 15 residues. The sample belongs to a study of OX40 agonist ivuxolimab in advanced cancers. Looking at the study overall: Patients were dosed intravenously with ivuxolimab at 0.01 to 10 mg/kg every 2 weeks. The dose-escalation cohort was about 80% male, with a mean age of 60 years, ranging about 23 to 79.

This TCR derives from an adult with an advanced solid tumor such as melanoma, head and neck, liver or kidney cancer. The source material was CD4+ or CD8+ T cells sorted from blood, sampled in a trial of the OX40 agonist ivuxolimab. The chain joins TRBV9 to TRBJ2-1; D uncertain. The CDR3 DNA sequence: TGTGCCAGCAGCCCAACCCCTGCGGTCTACAATGAGCAGTTCTTC. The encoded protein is CASSPTPAVYNEQFF.